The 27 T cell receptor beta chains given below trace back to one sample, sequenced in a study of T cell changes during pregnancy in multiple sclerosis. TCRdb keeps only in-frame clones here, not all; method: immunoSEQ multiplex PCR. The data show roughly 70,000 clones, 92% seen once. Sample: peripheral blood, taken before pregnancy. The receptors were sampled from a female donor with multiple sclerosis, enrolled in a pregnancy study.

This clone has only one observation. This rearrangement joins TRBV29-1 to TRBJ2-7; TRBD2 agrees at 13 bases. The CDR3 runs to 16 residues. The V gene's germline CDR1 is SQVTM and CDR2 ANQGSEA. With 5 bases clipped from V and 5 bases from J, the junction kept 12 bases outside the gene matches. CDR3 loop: CSVLLLAGGPSDEQYF. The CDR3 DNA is TGCAGCGTTTTATTACTAGCGGGAGGGCCATCGGACGAGCAGTACTTC.

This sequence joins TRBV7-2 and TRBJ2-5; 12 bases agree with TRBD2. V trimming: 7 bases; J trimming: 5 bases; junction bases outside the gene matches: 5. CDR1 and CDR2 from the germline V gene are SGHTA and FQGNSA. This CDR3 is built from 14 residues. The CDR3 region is CASNELAGGETQYF. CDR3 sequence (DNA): TGTGCCAGCAACGAACTAGCGGGAGGTGAGACCCAGTACTTC.

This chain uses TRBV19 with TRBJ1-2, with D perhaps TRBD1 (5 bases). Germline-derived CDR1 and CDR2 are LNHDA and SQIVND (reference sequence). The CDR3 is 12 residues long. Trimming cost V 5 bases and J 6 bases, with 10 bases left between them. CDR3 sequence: CASSSQGNGYTF. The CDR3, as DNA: TGTGCCAGTAGTTCCCAGGGAAATGGCTACACCTTC.

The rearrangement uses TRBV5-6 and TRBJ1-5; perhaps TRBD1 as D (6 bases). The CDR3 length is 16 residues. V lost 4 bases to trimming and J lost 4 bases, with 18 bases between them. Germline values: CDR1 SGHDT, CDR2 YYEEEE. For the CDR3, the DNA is TGTGCCAGCAGCCGGGGGGCGGTTTTGGGTAATCAGCCCCAGCATTTT. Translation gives CASSRGAVLGNQPQHF.

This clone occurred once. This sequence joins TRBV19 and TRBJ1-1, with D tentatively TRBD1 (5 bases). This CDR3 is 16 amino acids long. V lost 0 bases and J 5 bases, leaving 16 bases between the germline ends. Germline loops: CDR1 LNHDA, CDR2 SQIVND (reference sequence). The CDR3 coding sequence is TGTGCCAGTAGTATAGATCCACCAGGGAGGAGGACTGAAGCTTTCTTT. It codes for CASSIDPPGRRTEAFF.

CDR3 nucleotide sequence: TGCAGCGTCCGAAGCCCGACGACAGGGCAAAACTACGAGCAGTACTTC. Translated, it gives CSVRSPTTGQNYEQYF. V gene TRBV29-1 combines with J gene TRBJ2-7, with 7 bases matching TRBD1. This CDR3 comprises 16 residues. Trimming cost V 6 bases and J 3 bases; bases outside gene matches: 17. Germline values: CDR1 SQVTM, CDR2 ANQGSEA.

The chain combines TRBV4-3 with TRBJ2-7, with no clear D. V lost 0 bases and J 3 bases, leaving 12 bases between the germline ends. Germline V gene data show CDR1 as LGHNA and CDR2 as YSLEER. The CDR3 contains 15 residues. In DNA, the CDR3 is TGCGCCAGCAGCCAAGATGACCAGGATTACTACGAGCAGTACTTC. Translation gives CASSQDDQDYYEQYF.

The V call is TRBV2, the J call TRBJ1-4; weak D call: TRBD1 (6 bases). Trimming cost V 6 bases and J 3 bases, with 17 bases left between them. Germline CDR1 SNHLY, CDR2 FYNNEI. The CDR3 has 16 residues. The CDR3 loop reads CASSGRTVPPNEKLFF. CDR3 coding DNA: TGTGCCAGCAGCGGGAGGACAGTTCCCCCTAATGAAAAACTGTTTTTT.

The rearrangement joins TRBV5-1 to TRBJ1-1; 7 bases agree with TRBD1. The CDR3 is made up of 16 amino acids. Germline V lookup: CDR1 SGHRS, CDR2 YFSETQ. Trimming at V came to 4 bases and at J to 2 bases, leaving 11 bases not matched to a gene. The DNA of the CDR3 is TGCGCCAGCAGCACCGGGACAGCAGCTCTAAACACTGAAGCTTTCTTT. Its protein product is CASSTGTAALNTEAFF.

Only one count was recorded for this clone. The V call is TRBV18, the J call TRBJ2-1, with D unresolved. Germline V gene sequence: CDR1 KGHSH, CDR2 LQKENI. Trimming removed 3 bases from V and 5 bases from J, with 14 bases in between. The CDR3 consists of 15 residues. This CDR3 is CASSPRDPRNNEQFF. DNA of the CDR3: TGTGCCAGCTCACCCCGTGACCCGCGGAACAATGAGCAGTTCTTC.

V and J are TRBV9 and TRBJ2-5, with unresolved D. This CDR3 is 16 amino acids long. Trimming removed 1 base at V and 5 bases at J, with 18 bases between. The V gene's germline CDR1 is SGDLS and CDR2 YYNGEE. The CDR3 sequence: CASSVSGVGGVETQYF. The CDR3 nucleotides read TGTGCCAGCAGCGTATCCGGAGTGGGTGGCGTGGAGACCCAGTACTTC.

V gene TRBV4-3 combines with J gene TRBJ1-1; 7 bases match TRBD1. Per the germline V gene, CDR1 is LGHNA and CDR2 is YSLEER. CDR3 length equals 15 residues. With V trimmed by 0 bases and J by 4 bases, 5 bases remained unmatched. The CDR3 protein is CASSQDVGGGTEAFF. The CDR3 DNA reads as TGCGCCAGCAGCCAAGATGTAGGGGGCGGCACTGAAGCTTTCTTT.

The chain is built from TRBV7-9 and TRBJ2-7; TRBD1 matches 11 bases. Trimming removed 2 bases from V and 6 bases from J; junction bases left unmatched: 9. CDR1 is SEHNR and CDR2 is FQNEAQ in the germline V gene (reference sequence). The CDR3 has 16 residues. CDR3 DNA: TGTGCCAGCAGCTTACTCGACGGACAGGGGGCCGGCGAGCAGTACTTC. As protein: CASSLLDGQGAGEQYF.

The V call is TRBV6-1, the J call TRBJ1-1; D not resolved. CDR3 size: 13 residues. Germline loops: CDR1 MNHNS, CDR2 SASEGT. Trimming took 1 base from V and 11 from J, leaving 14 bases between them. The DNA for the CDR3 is TGTGCCAGCAGTGAAGTGTGGGCGGGCGAGGCTTTCTTT. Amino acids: CASSEVWAGEAFF.

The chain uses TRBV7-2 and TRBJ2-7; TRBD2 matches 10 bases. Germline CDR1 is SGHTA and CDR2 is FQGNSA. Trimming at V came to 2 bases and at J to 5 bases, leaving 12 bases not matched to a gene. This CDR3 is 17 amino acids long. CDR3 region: CASSLMRLAGVSDEQYF. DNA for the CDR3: TGTGCCAGCAGCTTAATGCGGCTAGCGGGAGTGTCGGACGAGCAGTACTTC.

This CDR3 is CASSFQDRLAGGGMDTQYF. CDR3 bases: TGTGCCAGCAGCTTCCAAGACCGACTAGCGGGAGGAGGGATGGATACGCAGTATTTT. The chain uses TRBV7-8 and TRBJ2-3; 13 bases agree with TRBD2. Germline CDR1 is SGHVS and CDR2 is FQNEAQ. The CDR3 runs to 19 residues. The V gene end was trimmed by 3 bases and the J gene end by 6 bases; junction bases not matched to a gene: 15.

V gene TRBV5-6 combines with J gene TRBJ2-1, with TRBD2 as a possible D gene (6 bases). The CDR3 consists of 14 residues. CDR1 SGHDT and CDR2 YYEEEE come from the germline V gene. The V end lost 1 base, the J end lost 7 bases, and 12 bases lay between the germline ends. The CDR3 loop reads CASSLTGRRNEQFF. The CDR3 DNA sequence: TGTGCCAGCAGCTTGACCGGGAGAAGGAATGAGCAGTTCTTC.

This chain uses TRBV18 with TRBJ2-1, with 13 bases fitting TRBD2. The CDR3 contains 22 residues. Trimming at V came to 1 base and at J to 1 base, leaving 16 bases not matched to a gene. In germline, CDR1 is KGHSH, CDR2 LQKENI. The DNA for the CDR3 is TGTGCCAGCTCACCACTTCGGACGGGATCGACTAGCGGGAGGAGGTCCTACAATGAGCAGTTCTTC. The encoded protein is CASSPLRTGSTSGRRSYNEQFF.

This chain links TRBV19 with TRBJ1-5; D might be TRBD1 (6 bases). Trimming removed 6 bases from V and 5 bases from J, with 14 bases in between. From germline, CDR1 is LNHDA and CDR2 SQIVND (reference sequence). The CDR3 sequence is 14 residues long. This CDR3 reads CASSPGTHYQPQHF. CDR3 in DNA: TGTGCCAGTAGCCCCGGGACACATTATCAGCCCCAGCATTTT.

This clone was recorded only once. The CDR3: CASSMDRWSQKLFF. CDR3 DNA: TGTGCCAGTAGTATGGACAGGTGGAGTCAAAAACTGTTTTTT. The chain recombines TRBV19 with TRBJ1-4; 7 nucleotides align to TRBD1. Germline trimming cut 3 bases from V and 9 bases from J; bases unmatched to any gene: 7. CDR1 is LNHDA and CDR2 is SQIVND in the germline V gene (reference sequence). This CDR3 comprises 14 residues.

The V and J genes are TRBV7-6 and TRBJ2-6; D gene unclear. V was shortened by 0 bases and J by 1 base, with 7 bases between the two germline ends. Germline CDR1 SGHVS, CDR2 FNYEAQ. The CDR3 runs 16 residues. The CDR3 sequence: CASSLAAFSGANVLTF. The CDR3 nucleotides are TGTGCCAGCAGCTTAGCGGCCTTTTCTGGGGCCAACGTCCTGACTTTC.

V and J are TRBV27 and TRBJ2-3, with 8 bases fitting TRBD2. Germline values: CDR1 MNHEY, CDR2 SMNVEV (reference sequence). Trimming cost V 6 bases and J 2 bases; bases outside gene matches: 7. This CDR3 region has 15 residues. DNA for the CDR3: TGTGCCAGCAGCCCTATACTAGCGGTCACAGATACGCAGTATTTT. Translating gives CASSPILAVTDTQYF.

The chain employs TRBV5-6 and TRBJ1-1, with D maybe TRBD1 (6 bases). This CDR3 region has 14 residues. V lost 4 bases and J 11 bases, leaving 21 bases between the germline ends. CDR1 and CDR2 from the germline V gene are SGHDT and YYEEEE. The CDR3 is CASSPPGAGAGAFF. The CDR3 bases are TGTGCCAGCAGCCCCCCAGGCGCGGGGGCGGGTGCTTTCTTT.

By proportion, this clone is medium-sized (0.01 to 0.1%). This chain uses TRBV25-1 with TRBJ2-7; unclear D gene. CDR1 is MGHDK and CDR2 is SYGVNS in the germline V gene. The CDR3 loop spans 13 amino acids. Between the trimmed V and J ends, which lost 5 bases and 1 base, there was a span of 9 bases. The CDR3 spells CASSLPYSYEQYF. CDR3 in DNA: TGTGCCAGCAGTCTTCCGTATTCCTACGAGCAGTACTTC.

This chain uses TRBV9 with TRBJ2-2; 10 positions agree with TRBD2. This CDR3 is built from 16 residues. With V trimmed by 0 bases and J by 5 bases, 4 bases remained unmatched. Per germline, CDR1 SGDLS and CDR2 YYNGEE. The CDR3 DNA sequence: TGTGCCAGCAGCGTAGGGGTACTAGCGGGAACCGGGGAGCTGTTTTTT. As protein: CASSVGVLAGTGELFF.

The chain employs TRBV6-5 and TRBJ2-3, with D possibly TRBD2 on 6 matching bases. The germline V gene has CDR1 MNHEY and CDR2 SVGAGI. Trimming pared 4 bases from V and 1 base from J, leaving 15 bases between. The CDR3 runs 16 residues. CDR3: CASSSGTSGGTDTQYF. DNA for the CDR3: TGTGCCAGCAGTTCCGGGACCTCGGGAGGCACAGATACGCAGTATTTT.

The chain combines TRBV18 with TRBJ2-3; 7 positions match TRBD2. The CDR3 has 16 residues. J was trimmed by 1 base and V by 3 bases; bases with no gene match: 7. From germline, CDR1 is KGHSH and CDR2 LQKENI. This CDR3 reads CASSPKGLWGTDTQYF. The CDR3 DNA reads TGTGCCAGCTCACCCAAGGGACTATGGGGCACAGATACGCAGTATTTT.